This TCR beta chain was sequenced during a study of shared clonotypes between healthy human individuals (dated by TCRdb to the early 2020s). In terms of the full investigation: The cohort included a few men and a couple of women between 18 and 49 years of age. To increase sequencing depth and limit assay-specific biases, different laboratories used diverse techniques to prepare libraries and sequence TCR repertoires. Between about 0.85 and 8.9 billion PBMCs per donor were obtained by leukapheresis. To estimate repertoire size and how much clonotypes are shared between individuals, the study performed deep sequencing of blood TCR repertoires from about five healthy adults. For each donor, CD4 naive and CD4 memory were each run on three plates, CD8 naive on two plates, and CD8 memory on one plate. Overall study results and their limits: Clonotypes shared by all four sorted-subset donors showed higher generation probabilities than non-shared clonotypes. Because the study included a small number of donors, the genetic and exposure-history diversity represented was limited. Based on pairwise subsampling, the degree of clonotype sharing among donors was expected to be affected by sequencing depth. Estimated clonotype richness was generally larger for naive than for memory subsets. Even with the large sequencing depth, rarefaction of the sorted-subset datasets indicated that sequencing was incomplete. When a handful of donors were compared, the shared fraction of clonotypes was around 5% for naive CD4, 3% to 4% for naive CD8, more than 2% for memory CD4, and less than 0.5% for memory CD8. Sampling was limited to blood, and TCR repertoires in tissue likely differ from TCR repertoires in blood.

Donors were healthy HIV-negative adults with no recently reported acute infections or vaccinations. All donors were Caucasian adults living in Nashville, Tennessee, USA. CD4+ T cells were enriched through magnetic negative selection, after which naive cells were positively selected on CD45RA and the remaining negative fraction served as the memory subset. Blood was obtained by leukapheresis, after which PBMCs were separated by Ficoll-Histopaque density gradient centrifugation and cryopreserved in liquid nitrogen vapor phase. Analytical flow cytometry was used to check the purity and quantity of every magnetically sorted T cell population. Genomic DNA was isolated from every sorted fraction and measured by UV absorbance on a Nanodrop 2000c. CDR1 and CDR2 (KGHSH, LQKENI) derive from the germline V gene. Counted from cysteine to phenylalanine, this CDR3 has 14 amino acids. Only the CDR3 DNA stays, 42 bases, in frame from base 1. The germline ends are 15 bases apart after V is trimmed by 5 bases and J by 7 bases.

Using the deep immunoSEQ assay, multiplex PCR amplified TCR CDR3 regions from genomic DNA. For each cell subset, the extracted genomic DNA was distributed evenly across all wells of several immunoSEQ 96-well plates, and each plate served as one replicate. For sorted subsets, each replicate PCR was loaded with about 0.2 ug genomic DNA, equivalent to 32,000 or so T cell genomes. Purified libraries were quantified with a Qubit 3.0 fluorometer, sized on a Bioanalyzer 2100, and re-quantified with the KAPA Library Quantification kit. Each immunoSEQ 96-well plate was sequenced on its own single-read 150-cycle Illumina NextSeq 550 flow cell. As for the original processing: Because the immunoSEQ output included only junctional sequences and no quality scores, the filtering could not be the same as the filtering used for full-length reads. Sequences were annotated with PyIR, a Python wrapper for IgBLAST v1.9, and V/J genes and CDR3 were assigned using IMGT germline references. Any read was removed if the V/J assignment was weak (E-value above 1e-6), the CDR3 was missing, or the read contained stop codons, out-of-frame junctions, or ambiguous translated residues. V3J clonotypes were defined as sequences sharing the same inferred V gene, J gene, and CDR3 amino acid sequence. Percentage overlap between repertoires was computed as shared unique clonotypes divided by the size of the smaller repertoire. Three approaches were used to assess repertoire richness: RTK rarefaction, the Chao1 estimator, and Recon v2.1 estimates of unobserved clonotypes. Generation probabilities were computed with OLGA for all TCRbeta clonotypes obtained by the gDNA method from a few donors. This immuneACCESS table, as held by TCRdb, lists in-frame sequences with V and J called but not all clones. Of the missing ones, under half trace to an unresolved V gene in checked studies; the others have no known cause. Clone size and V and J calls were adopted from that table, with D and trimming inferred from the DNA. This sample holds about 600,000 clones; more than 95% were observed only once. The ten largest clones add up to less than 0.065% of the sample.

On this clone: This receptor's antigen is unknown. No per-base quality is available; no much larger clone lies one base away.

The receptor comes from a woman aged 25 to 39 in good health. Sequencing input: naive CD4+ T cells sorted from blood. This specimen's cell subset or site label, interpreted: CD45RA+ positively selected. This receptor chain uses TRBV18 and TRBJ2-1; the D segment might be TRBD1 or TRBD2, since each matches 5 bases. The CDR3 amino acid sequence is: CASSSPGRPNEQFF. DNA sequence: TGTGCCAGCTCATCGCCGGGACGCCCTAATGAGCAGTTCTTC.